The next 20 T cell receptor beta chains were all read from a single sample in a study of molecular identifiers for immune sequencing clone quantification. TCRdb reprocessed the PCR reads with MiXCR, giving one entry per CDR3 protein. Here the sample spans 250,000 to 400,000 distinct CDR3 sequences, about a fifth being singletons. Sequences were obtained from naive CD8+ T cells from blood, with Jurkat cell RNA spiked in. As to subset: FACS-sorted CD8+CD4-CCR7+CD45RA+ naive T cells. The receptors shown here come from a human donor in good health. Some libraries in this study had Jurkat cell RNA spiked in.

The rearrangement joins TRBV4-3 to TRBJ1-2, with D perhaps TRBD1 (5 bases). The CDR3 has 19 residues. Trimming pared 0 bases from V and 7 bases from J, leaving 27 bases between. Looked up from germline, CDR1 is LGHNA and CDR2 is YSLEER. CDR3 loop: CASSQEWGDRSWSGGGYTF. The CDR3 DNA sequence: TGCGCCAGCAGCCAAGAGTGGGGAGACAGATCTTGGTCGGGCGGTGGCTACACCTTC.

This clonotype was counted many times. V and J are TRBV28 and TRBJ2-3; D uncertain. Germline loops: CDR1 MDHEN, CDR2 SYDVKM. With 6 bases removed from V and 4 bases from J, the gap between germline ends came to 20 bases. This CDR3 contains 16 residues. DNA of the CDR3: TGTGCCAGCAGCCCCTGGCGAGGAGATAAAGCAGATACGCAGTATTTT. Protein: CASSPWRGDKADTQYF.

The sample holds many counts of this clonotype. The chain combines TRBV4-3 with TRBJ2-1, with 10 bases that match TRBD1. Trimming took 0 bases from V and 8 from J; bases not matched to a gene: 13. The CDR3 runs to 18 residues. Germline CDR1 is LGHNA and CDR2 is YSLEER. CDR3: CASSQDKATGTGADEQFF. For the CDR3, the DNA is TGCGCCAGCAGCCAAGACAAAGCCACCGGGACAGGGGCCGATGAGCAGTTCTTC.

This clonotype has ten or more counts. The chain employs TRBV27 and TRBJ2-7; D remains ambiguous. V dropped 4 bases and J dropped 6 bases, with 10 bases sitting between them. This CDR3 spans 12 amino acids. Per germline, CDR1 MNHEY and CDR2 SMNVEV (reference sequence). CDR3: CASSSRFSEQYF. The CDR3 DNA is TGTGCCAGCAGTTCCCGATTCTCCGAGCAGTACTTC.

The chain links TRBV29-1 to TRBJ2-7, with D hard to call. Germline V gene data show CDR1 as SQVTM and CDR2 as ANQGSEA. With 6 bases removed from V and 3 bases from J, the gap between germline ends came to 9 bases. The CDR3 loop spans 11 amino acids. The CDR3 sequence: CSVEKDYEQYF. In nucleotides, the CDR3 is TGCAGCGTAGAAAAGGACTACGAGCAGTACTTC.

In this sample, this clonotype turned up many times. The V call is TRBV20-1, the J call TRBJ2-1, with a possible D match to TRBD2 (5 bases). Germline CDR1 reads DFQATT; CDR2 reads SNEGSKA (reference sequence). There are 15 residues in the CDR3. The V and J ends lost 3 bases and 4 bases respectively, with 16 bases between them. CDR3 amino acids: CSARAGLSNYNEQFF. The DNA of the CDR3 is TGCAGTGCTAGGGCAGGACTTTCCAATTACAATGAGCAGTTCTTC.

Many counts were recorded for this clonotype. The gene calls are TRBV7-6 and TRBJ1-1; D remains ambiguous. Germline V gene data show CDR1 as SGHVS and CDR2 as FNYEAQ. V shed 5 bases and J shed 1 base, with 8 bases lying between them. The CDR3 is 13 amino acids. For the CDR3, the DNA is TGTGCCAGCAGCAAAGCTCCGAACACTGAAGCTTTCTTT. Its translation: CASSKAPNTEAFF.

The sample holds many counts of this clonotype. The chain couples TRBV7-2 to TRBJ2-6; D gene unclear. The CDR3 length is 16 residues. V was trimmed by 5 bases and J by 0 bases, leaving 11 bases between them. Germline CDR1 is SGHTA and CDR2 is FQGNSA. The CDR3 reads CASSVGVSSGANVLTF. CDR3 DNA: TGTGCCAGCAGCGTTGGGGTGAGCTCTGGGGCCAACGTCCTGACTTTC. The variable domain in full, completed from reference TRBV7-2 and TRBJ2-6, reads GAGVSQSPSNKVTEKGKDVELRCDPISGHTALYWYRQSLGQGLEFLIYFQGNSAPDKSGLPSDRFSAERTGGSVSTLTIQRTQQEDSAVYLCASSVGVSSGANVLTFGAGSRLTVL.

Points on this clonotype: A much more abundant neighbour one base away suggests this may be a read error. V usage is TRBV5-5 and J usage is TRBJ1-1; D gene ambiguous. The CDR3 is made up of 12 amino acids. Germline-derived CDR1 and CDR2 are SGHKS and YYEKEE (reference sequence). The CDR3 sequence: CASSSPRAEALF. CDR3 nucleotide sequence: TGTGCCAGCAGCTCCCCCAGAGCTGAAGCTCTCTTT.

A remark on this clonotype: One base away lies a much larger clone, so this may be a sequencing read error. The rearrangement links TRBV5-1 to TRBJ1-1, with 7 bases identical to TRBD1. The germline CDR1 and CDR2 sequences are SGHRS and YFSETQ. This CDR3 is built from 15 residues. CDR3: CASSLGGQLNTGAFF. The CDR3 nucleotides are TGCGCCAGCAGCTTGGGGGGACAGCTCAACACTGGAGCTTTCTTT.

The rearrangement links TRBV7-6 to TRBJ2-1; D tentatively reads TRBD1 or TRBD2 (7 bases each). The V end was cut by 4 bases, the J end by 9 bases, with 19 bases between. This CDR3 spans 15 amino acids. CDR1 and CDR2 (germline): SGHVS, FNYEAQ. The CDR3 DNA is TGTGCCAGCAGCTCAGACGGCAGGGGGGGCGTTGAGCAGTTCTTC. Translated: CASSSDGRGGVEQFF.

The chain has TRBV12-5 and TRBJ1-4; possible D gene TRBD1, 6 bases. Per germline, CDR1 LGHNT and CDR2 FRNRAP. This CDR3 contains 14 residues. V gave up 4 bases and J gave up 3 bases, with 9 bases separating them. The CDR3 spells CASGYWTANEKLFF. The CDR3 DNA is TGTGCTAGTGGTTATTGGACAGCTAATGAAAAACTGTTTTTT.

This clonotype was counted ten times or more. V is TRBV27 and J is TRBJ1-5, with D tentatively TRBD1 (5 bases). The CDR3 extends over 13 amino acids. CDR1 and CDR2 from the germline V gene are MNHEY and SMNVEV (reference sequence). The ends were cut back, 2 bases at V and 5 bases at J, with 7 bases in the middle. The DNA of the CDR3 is TGTGCCAGCAGTTTACAGGGAGATCAGCCCCAGCATTTT. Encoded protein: CASSLQGDQPQHF.

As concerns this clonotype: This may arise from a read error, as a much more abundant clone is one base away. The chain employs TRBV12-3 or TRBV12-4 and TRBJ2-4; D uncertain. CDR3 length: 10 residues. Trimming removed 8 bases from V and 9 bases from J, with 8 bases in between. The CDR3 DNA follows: TGTGCCAGCGATGATAGCATTCAGTACTTC. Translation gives CASDDSIQYF.

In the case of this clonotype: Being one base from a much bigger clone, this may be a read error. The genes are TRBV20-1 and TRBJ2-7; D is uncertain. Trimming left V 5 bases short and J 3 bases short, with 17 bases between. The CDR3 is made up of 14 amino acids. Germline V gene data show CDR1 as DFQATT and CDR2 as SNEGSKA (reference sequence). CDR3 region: CSAPLSRNDYEQYF. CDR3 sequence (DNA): TGCAGTGCTCCCCTCTCGCGCAATGACTACGAGCAGTACTTC.

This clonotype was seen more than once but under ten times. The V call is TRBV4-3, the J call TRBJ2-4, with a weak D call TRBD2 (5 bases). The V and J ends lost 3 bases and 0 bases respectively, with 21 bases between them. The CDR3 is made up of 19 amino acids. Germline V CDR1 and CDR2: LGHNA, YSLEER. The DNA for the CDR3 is TGCGCCAGCAGCCAGACCTGGGGAGCCGGTTTACTAGCCAAAAACATTCAGTACTTC. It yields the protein CASSQTWGAGLLAKNIQYF.

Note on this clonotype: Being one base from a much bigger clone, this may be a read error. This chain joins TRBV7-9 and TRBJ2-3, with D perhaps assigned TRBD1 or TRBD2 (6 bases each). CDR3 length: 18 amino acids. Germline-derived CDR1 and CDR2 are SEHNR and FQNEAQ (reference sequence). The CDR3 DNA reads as TGTGCCGGCAGCCCTTGGAGGGGGGAAAGACCTAGCACAGATACGCAGTATTTT. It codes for CAGSPWRGERPSTDTQYF. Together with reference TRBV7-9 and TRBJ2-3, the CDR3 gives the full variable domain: DTGVSQNPRHKITKRGQNVTFRCDPISEHNRLYWYRQTLGQGPEFLTYFQNEAQLEKSRLLSDRFSAERPKGSFSTLEIQRTEQGDSAMYLCAGSPWRGERPSTDTQYFGPGTRLTVL.

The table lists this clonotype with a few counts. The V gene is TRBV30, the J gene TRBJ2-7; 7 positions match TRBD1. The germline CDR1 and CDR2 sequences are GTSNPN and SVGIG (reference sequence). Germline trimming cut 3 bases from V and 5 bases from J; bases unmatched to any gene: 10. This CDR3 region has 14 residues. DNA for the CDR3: TGTGCCTGGAGCGCAGGCCAGGGGGTCCACGAGCAGTACTTC. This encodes CAWSAGQGVHEQYF.

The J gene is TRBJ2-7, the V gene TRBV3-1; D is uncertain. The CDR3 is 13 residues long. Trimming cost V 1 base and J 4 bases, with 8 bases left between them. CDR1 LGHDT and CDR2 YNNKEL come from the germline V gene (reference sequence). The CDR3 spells CASSQGPRYEQYF. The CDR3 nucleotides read TGTGCCAGCAGCCAAGGTCCGCGTTACGAGCAGTACTTC.

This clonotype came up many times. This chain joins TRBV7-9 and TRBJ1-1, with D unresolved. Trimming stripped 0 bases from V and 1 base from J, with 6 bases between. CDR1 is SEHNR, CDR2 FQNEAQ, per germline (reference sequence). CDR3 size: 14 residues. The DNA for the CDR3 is TGTGCCAGCAGCTTAGCTCGGCCGAACACTGAAGCTTTCTTT. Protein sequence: CASSLARPNTEAFF.